These 30 T cell receptor beta chains were sequenced from one sample in a study of control samples from healthy donors and cancer patients. Produced via immunoSEQ multiplex PCR; TCRdb's table is partial and in-frame only. The sample consists of approximately 100,000 clones, roughly 88% of them appearing once. Sequenced: blood. These receptors were obtained from a man aged 25 to 40 in good health.

The CDR3 loop is CASSLYTGEGYTF. The CDR3 DNA reads TGTGCCAGCAGTCTGTATACAGGGGAAGGCTACACCTTC. The chain uses TRBV28 and TRBJ1-2, with 7 bases identical to TRBD1. The CDR3 is 13 amino acids. Germline V gene data show CDR1 as MDHEN and CDR2 as SYDVKM. V shed 5 bases and J 8 bases; nucleotides not matched to a gene: 8.

This chain joins TRBV4-2 and TRBJ1-6, with TRBD1 identical over 12 bases. V trimming: 3 bases; J trimming: 8 bases; junction bases outside the gene matches: 5. The CDR3 consists of 16 residues. Germline lookup yields CDR1 LGHNA and CDR2 YNFKEQ. CDR3 in amino acids: CASSQGQGALDSPLHF. CDR3 nucleotide sequence: TGTGCCAGCAGCCAGGGACAGGGGGCTTTAGATTCACCCCTCCACTTT.

The V gene is TRBV5-1, the J gene TRBJ1-1; TRBD1 might be the D (6 bases). Germline V gene sequence: CDR1 SGHRS, CDR2 YFSETQ. This CDR3 has 16 residues. V lost 3 bases to trimming and J lost 0 bases, with 15 bases between them. The CDR3 region is CASSSPPGQLNTEAFF. The CDR3 bases are TGCGCCAGCAGCTCACCTCCTGGACAGCTGAACACTGAAGCTTTCTTT. Variable domain in full (rest from reference TRBV5-1 and TRBJ1-1): KAGVTQTPRYLIKTRGQQVTLSCSPISGHRSVSWYQQTPGQGLQFLFEYFSETQRNKGNFPGRFSGRQFSNSRSEMNVSTLELGDSALYLCASSSPPGQLNTEAFFGQGTRLTVV.

V is TRBV7-2 and J is TRBJ1-2; 8 bases agree with TRBD1. This CDR3 has 15 residues. The V gene end was trimmed by 4 bases and the J gene end by 8 bases; junction bases not matched to a gene: 12. Germline loops: CDR1 SGHTA, CDR2 FQGNSA. CDR3 DNA: TGTGCCAGCAGCTATGACGGACAGGGTCTCGGCGGCTACACCTTC. Translating it yields CASSYDGQGLGGYTF. The full variable domain, rest sourced from reference TRBV7-2 and TRBJ1-2, is GAGVSQSPSNKVTEKGKDVELRCDPISGHTALYWYRQSLGQGLEFLIYFQGNSAPDKSGLPSDRFSAERTGGSVSTLTIQRTQQEDSAVYLCASSYDGQGLGGYTFGSGTRLTVV.

The chain employs TRBV9 and TRBJ2-5; either TRBD1 or TRBD2 may fit D (5 bases each). Germline V gene sequence: CDR1 SGDLS, CDR2 YYNGEE. There are 15 residues in the CDR3. Between the trimmed V and J ends, which lost 2 bases and 5 bases, there was a span of 16 bases. The CDR3 coding sequence is TGTGCCAGCAGCGTTTCTTCCGGGGCCTGGGAGACCCAGTACTTC. Translation gives CASSVSSGAWETQYF.

As to this clone: The same CDR3 arises from other DNA sequences in this sample as well. The chain carries TRBV18 and TRBJ1-6; 9 nucleotides align to TRBD1. The germline V gene encodes CDR1 KGHSH and CDR2 LQKENI. The V gene end was trimmed by 1 base and the J gene end by 6 bases; junction bases not matched to a gene: 4. The CDR3 is made up of 16 amino acids. The DNA of the CDR3 is TGTGCCAGCTCACCACGCCGGGACAGGGCTAATTCACCCCTCCACTTT. It encodes CASSPRRDRANSPLHF.

The rearrangement uses TRBV30 and TRBJ2-3; 11 bases are shared with TRBD1. CDR1 and CDR2 (germline): GTSNPN, SVGIG (reference sequence). This CDR3 has 12 amino acids. With 7 bases clipped from V and 5 bases from J, the junction kept 2 bases outside the gene matches. CDR3 residues: CAYGTGGDTQYF. CDR3 coding DNA: TGTGCCTACGGGACAGGGGGAGATACGCAGTATTTT.

V gene TRBV7-7 combines with J gene TRBJ2-5; D possibly corresponds to TRBD2 (6 bases). Trimming took off 1 base at V and 4 bases at J, with 13 bases between the two ends. Germline CDR1 is SSHAT and CDR2 is FNYEAQ (reference sequence). The CDR3 is made up of 15 amino acids. The CDR3 bases are TGTGCCAGCAGCTTAGGTGCAGGGAGGACAGAGACCCAGTACTTC. It encodes CASSLGAGRTETQYF.

The chain recombines TRBV11-1 with TRBJ2-7, with 7 bases lining up with TRBD2. Looked up from germline, CDR1 is SGHAT and CDR2 is FQDESV (reference sequence). Trimming at V came to 1 base and at J to 6 bases, leaving 12 bases not matched to a gene. The CDR3 is 16 residues long. CDR3 in DNA: TGTGCCAGCAGCTTAGAGGGCTCCGGGAGGAACCGCGAGCAGTACTTC. This gives the protein CASSLEGSGRNREQYF.

The gene calls are TRBV15 and TRBJ2-2, with 9 bases aligning to TRBD2. Germline V lookup: CDR1 LNHNV, CDR2 YYDKDF (reference sequence). The trim removed 5 bases at V and 6 bases at J, leaving 19 bases unmatched. This CDR3 is built from 19 residues. CDR3 sequence: CATSLHSLLAGGSAGELFF. The CDR3 nucleotides read TGTGCCACCAGCCTTCACAGCCTCCTGGCGGGAGGGTCGGCCGGGGAGCTGTTTTTT.

The gene calls are TRBV3-1 (or the pseudogene TRBV3-2) and TRBJ2-5; 8 nucleotides align to TRBD2. J was trimmed by 1 base and V by 5 bases; bases with no gene match: 6. The CDR3 runs 15 residues. Germline CDR1 is LGHDT and CDR2 is YNNKEL (reference sequence). CDR3 bases: TGTGCCAGCAGCGAAGGGGCGGGGGGCCAAGAGACCCAGTACTTC. Amino acid sequence: CASSEGAGGQETQYF.

This sequence joins TRBV19 and TRBJ1-2; perhaps TRBD1 as D (6 bases). V was shortened by 3 bases and J by 3 bases, with 8 bases between the two germline ends. Germline CDR1 and CDR2: LNHDA and SQIVND (reference sequence). This CDR3 has 13 amino acids. CDR3 in amino acids: CASSIRQDYGYTF. The CDR3, as DNA: TGTGCCAGTAGTATTCGACAGGACTATGGCTACACCTTC.

The chain carries TRBV28 and TRBJ2-7; possibly TRBD1 for D (6 bases). This CDR3 region has 14 residues. V was trimmed by 8 bases and J by 0 bases, leaving 14 bases between them. The germline CDR1 and CDR2 sequences are MDHEN and SYDVKM. The CDR3 region is CASRRTAHSYEQYF. The CDR3 DNA reads TGTGCCAGCCGAAGGACAGCCCACTCCTACGAGCAGTACTTC.

This chain uses TRBV29-1 with TRBJ1-4; D unresolved. V lost 1 base and J lost 8, with 8 bases in between. The CDR3 contains 12 residues. The germline V gene encodes CDR1 SQVTM and CDR2 ANQGSEA. The CDR3 sequence: CSVEAGPEKLFF. The CDR3 nucleotides read TGCAGCGTTGAAGCGGGTCCCGAAAAACTGTTTTTT.

A note on this clone: Different DNA sequences within this sample yield the same CDR3. The chain couples TRBV27 to TRBJ2-7; D gene uncertain. In germline, CDR1 is MNHEY, CDR2 SMNVEV (reference sequence). The CDR3 totals 15 residues. Trimming took 5 bases from V and 2 from J, leaving 16 bases between them. The CDR3 sequence is CASSPSPTGTYEQYF. The CDR3, as DNA: TGTGCCAGCAGTCCCTCCCCGACTGGTACCTACGAGCAGTACTTC.

This chain joins TRBV4-1 and TRBJ2-5, with TRBD2 matching over 12 bases. Trimming took 5 bases from V and 3 from J; bases not matched to a gene: 7. The CDR3 extends over 16 amino acids. CDR1 and CDR2 from the germline V gene are MGHRA and YSYEKL. This CDR3 reads CASSSRLAGAEETQYF. The DNA for the CDR3 is TGCGCCAGCAGCTCCCGACTAGCGGGAGCGGAAGAGACCCAGTACTTC.

This clone has a handful of counts. The chain couples TRBV20-1 to TRBJ2-1; no clear D. Germline-derived CDR1 and CDR2 are DFQATT and SNEGSKA (reference sequence). The CDR3 has 14 residues. The germline V and J ends were trimmed by 3 bases and 4 bases, with 13 bases remaining between them. CDR3 nucleotide sequence: TGCAGTGCTAGTTCGCGGAAGAGATACAATGAGCAGTTCTTC. Its protein is CSASSRKRYNEQFF.

The rearrangement links TRBV6-5 to TRBJ1-2; TRBD1 matches at 9 bases. V dropped 6 bases and J dropped 6; count of bases not matched to a gene: 5. The CDR3 extends over 13 amino acids. CDR1 MNHEY and CDR2 SVGAGI come from the germline V gene. The CDR3 DNA reads TGTGCCAGCAGCCCGGGACAGGGCCATGGCTACACCTTC. It codes for CASSPGQGHGYTF.

The rearrangement joins TRBV29-1 to TRBJ2-3; 11 positions match TRBD2. This CDR3 contains 14 residues. Germline assignment: CDR1 SQVTM and CDR2 ANQGSEA. V lost 7 bases, J lost 0 bases, and 3 bases stayed unmatched. CDR3 bases: TGCAGCGGGGGACTAGCGGAGAGCACAGATACGCAGTATTTT. It translates to CSGGLAESTDTQYF.

The chain employs TRBV5-5 and TRBJ1-2; the match to TRBD1 covers 7 bases. The CDR3 consists of 13 residues. Germline loops: CDR1 SGHKS, CDR2 YYEKEE (reference sequence). With 4 bases clipped from V and 1 base from J, the junction kept 1 base outside the gene matches. In nucleotides, the CDR3 is TGTGCCAGCAGCGCAGGGGGTAACTATGGCTACACCTTC. The encoded protein is CASSAGGNYGYTF. Full variable domain (rest looked up from reference TRBV5-5 and TRBJ1-2): DAGVTQSPTHLIKTRGQQVTLRCSPISGHKSVSWYQQVLGQGPQFIFQYYEKEERGRGNFPDRFSARQFPNYSSELNVNALLLGDSALYLCASSAGGNYGYTFGSGTRLTVV.

V is TRBV29-1 and J is TRBJ2-7; weak D call: TRBD2 (6 bases). Between the trimmed V and J ends, which lost 4 bases and 0 bases, there was a span of 19 bases. This CDR3 spans 16 amino acids. The germline V gene has CDR1 SQVTM and CDR2 ANQGSEA. CDR3 sequence: CSVGGGLDLSSYEQYF. The CDR3 region has the DNA TGCAGCGTTGGGGGAGGTTTGGACTTAAGCTCCTACGAGCAGTACTTC.

V usage is TRBV30 and J usage is TRBJ1-1; TRBD1 is a possible D gene (6 bases). V dropped 0 bases and J dropped 0 bases, with 8 bases sitting between them. The CDR3 contains 14 residues. The germline CDR1 and CDR2 sequences are GTSNPN and SVGIG (reference sequence). The CDR3 is CAWSVQGMNTEAFF. In DNA, the CDR3 is TGTGCCTGGAGTGTCCAGGGGATGAACACTGAAGCTTTCTTT.

The chain links TRBV2 to TRBJ1-1; 8 nucleotides agree with TRBD1. V gave up 4 bases and J gave up 4 bases; unmatched junction bases: 2. CDR3 length equals 13 residues. Germline loops: CDR1 SNHLY, CDR2 FYNNEI. This CDR3 reads CASSGQGSTEAFF. Here the CDR3 DNA reads TGTGCCAGCAGTGGACAGGGGAGCACTGAAGCTTTCTTT. The complete variable domain, with remaining parts taken from reference TRBV2 and TRBJ1-1, reads EPEVTQTPSHQVTQMGQEVILRCVPISNHLYFYWYRQILGQKVEFLVSFYNNEISEKSEIFDDQFSVERPDGSNFTLKIRSTKLEDSAMYFCASSGQGSTEAFFGQGTRLTVV.

The J gene is TRBJ2-5, the V gene TRBV7-8, with 7 bases identical to TRBD1. Germline CDR1 reads SGHVS; CDR2 reads FQNEAQ. The CDR3 runs to 15 residues. V shed 5 bases and J 1 base; nucleotides not matched to a gene: 7. The CDR3 region is CASSRQWDSQETQYF. In DNA, the CDR3 is TGTGCCAGCAGCCGGCAGTGGGACAGCCAAGAGACCCAGTACTTC.

This rearrangement joins TRBV28 to TRBJ2-1, with 12 positions matching TRBD2. Germline V lookup: CDR1 MDHEN, CDR2 SYDVKM. The CDR3 sequence is 16 residues long. V lost 5 bases to trimming and J lost 3 bases; unmatched junction nucleotides: 5. In DNA form, the CDR3 reads TGTGCCAGCAGTAATACGGGACTAGCGGGCTACAATGAGCAGTTCTTC. Amino acid sequence: CASSNTGLAGYNEQFF.

This clone was seen a few times. V gene TRBV2 combines with J gene TRBJ2-1, with 10 bases matching TRBD2. The V and J ends lost 7 bases and 9 bases, in that order; junction bases with no gene match: 9. The CDR3 has 14 residues. Germline lookup yields CDR1 SNHLY and CDR2 FYNNEI. CDR3 residues: CASISSGSLGEQFF. The CDR3 coding sequence is TGTGCCAGCATATCTAGCGGGAGTTTGGGTGAGCAGTTCTTC.

The chain employs TRBV27 and TRBJ2-1, with 7 positions matching TRBD2. Germline V lookup: CDR1 MNHEY, CDR2 SMNVEV (reference sequence). V lost 6 bases and J lost 3; bases outside the gene matches: 5. This CDR3 has 14 amino acids. This CDR3 reads CASRSGIYYNEQFF. DNA of the CDR3: TGTGCCAGCAGAAGCGGGATTTACTACAATGAGCAGTTCTTC.

The V gene is TRBV21-1, the J gene TRBJ1-2; the D call TRBD1 from the table was never checked on the DNA. TRBV21-1 is noted as a pseudogene. This CDR3 is 15 amino acids long. CDR3 sequence reads: CASSKQGPKGYGYTF. The CDR3 region has the DNA TGTGCCAGCAGCAAACAGGGCCCCAAGGGCTATGGCTACACCTTC.

The J gene is TRBJ2-7, the V gene TRBV6-5; 13 positions match TRBD2. This CDR3 region has 15 residues. CDR1 and CDR2 from the germline V gene are MNHEY and SVGAGI. V lost 6 bases to trimming and J lost 4 bases; unmatched junction nucleotides: 6. In DNA, the CDR3 is TGTGCCAGCAGACCACTAGCGGGAGGGCTTTACGAGCAGTACTTC. It encodes CASRPLAGGLYEQYF.

This chain connects TRBV5-1 to TRBJ1-2, with 11 bases matching TRBD1. The CDR3 covers 14 residues. Germline trimming cut 3 bases from V and 9 bases from J; bases unmatched to any gene: 7. CDR1 SGHRS and CDR2 YFSETQ come from the germline V gene. The CDR3 here is CASSYQGQGASYTF. The CDR3 bases are TGCGCCAGCAGCTACCAAGGACAGGGGGCCAGCTACACCTTC.